This is a list of T cell receptor beta chains from one sample in a study of CD8+ T cells in alopecia areata. TCRdb keeps only in-frame clones here, not all; method: immunoSEQ multiplex PCR. The data hold about 190,000 clones, with around 64% observed a single time. Here the sequenced sample was CD4+ T cells sorted from blood, taken at approximately week 50, from a patient treated with tofacitinib. Source of these receptors: a human donor with alopecia areata. The CDR3 runs from the conserved cysteine through the conserved F or W. D genes are given only for firm matches. Clone size, where shown, is once, few, many, or a class for clones that have expanded.

clone_size: few
d_call: .
v_call: TRBV18
j_call: TRBJ1-5
cdr3_nt: TGTGCCAGCTCACGACTCGGATCGGGGGCCCACAATCAGCCCCAGCATTTT
cdr3_aa: CASSRLGSGAHNQPQHF

clone_size: .
d_call: .
v_call: TRBV11-2
j_call: TRBJ1-6
cdr3_nt: TGTGCCAGCAGCTTAGATCTCTTGGTTCGGTCACCCCTCCACTTT
cdr3_aa: CASSLDLLVRSPLHF

clone_size: .
d_call: .
v_call: TRBV29-1
j_call: TRBJ2-7
cdr3_nt: TGCAGCGCGTCGGATAACTCCTACGAGCAGTACTTC
cdr3_aa: CSASDNSYEQYF

clone_size: .
d_call: .
v_call: TRBV7-2
j_call: TRBJ1-2
cdr3_nt: TGTGCCAGCAGCTTAGTACCCGACGCTAACTATGGCTACACCTTC
cdr3_aa: CASSLVPDANYGYTF

clone_size: .
d_call: .
v_call: TRBV4-1
j_call: TRBJ1-1
cdr3_nt: TGCGCCAGCAGCAACACTGAAGCTTTCTTT
cdr3_aa: CASSNTEAFF

clone_size: few
d_call: TRBD2
v_call: TRBV19
j_call: TRBJ2-3
cdr3_nt: TGTGCCAGTACTGTCGGGGGGAAAGCAGATACGCAGTATTTT
cdr3_aa: CASTVGGKADTQYF

clone_size: .
d_call: .
v_call: TRBV18
j_call: TRBJ2-5
cdr3_nt: TGTGCCAGCTCACCAAAAGAGACCCAGTACTTC
cdr3_aa: CASSPKETQYF

clone_size: .
d_call: TRBD1
v_call: TRBV18
j_call: TRBJ2-7
cdr3_nt: TGTGCCAGCTCCCTGACAGGGAGCGGTACGTTAGGATACGAGCAGTACTTC
cdr3_aa: CASSLTGSGTLGYEQYF

clone_size: .
d_call: .
v_call: TRBV7-2
j_call: TRBJ1-6
cdr3_nt: TGTGCCAGCAGCACTTGGGACACTAATTCACCCCTCCACTTT
cdr3_aa: CASSTWDTNSPLHF

clone_size: .
d_call: .
v_call: TRBV5-1
j_call: TRBJ2-7
cdr3_nt: TGCGCCAGCAGCCGTGACAGCCTCTCCTACGAGCAGTACTTC
cdr3_aa: CASSRDSLSYEQYF

clone_size: .
d_call: .
v_call: TRBV2
j_call: TRBJ2-4
cdr3_nt: TGTGCCAGCACAAGAGTACCAAACATTCAGTACTTC
cdr3_aa: CASTRVPNIQYF

clone_size: once
d_call: TRBD1
v_call: TRBV29-1
j_call: TRBJ1-2
cdr3_nt: TGCAGCGTACAGGGGGCGGGTGGCTACACCTTC
cdr3_aa: CSVQGAGGYTF

clone_size: once
d_call: TRBD1
v_call: TRBV2
j_call: TRBJ2-4
cdr3_nt: TGTGCCAGCACCCGGGACAGGGGACTCTCGTTTAGCATTCAGTACTTC
cdr3_aa: CASTRDRGLSFSIQYF

clone_size: .
d_call: .
v_call: TRBV30
j_call: TRBJ2-2
cdr3_nt: TGTGCCTGGAGTGGAGACCCGGGACTGAGAACCGGGGAGCTGTTTTTT
cdr3_aa: CAWSGDPGLRTGELFF

clone_size: .
d_call: .
v_call: TRBV14
j_call: TRBJ2-5
cdr3_nt: TGTGCCAGCAGCCAAGTGTGGGAGACCCAGTACTTC
cdr3_aa: CASSQVWETQYF

clone_size: .
d_call: TRBD2
v_call: TRBV29-1
j_call: TRBJ2-7
cdr3_nt: TGCAGCGCCGGGGGGTTGCCCGGCCACGAGCAGTACTTC
cdr3_aa: CSAGGLPGHEQYF

clone_size: .
d_call: .
v_call: TRBV30
j_call: TRBJ1-1
cdr3_nt: TGTGCCTGGACGAGGGGTGGAACTGAAGCTTTCTTT
cdr3_aa: CAWTRGGTEAFF

clone_size: .
d_call: TRBD1
v_call: TRBV15
j_call: TRBJ2-3
cdr3_nt: TGTGCCACCAGCAGAGAGGGACAGGGGCCCACAGATACGCAGTATTTT
cdr3_aa: CATSREGQGPTDTQYF

clone_size: .
d_call: TRBD2
v_call: TRBV27
j_call: TRBJ2-7
cdr3_nt: TGTGCCAGCACAAGTCGACCCGGACTAGCGGGGACCTACGAGCAGTACTTC
cdr3_aa: CASTSRPGLAGTYEQYF

clone_size: .
d_call: .
v_call: TRBV30
j_call: TRBJ1-2
cdr3_nt: TGTGCCTGGATTGAGGTTAACTATGGCTACACCTTC
cdr3_aa: CAWIEVNYGYTF

clone_size: .
d_call: .
v_call: TRBV30
j_call: TRBJ1-2
cdr3_nt: TGTGCCTGGAGTGTAAAGTCCGCCAACTATGGCTACACCTTC
cdr3_aa: CAWSVKSANYGYTF

clone_size: .
d_call: .
v_call: TRBV29-1
j_call: TRBJ1-1
cdr3_nt: TGCAGCGTGGGGATGACAGTCTCTGAAGCTTTCTTT
cdr3_aa: CSVGMTVSEAFF

clone_size: few
d_call: .
v_call: TRBV2
j_call: TRBJ2-6
cdr3_nt: TGTGCCAGCAGTGAAACTAAGGACAGTTCTGGGGCCAACGTCCTGACTTTC
cdr3_aa: CASSETKDSSGANVLTF

clone_size: .
d_call: .
v_call: TRBV30
j_call: TRBJ2-6
cdr3_nt: TGTGCCTGGAGTGTCTCTGGGGCCAACGTCCTGACTTTC
cdr3_aa: CAWSVSGANVLTF

clone_size: .
d_call: .
v_call: TRBV29-1
j_call: TRBJ1-1
cdr3_nt: TGCAGCGTCGGGAGCGGGTGGAGAGGCTCCGCTTTCTTT
cdr3_aa: CSVGSGWRGSAFF

clone_size: .
d_call: TRBD1
v_call: TRBV23-1
j_call: TRBJ1-4
cdr3_nt: TGCGCCAGCGACAGGGCTAATGAAAAACTGTTTTTT
cdr3_aa: CASDRANEKLFF

clone_size: .
d_call: .
v_call: TRBV2
j_call: TRBJ1-1
cdr3_nt: TGTGCCAGCAGTGAGTCCACTGAAGCTTTCTTT
cdr3_aa: CASSESTEAFF

clone_size: few
d_call: .
v_call: TRBV7-2
j_call: TRBJ2-2
cdr3_nt: TGTGCCAGCAGCTTAGACTCTTTGGGGGCCGGGGAGCTGTTTTTT
cdr3_aa: CASSLDSLGAGELFF

clone_size: .
d_call: TRBD1
v_call: TRBV30
j_call: TRBJ1-4
cdr3_nt: TGTGCCGGGACACAGGGGAATAATGAAAAACTGTTTTTT
cdr3_aa: CAGTQGNNEKLFF

clone_size: few
d_call: TRBD1
v_call: TRBV10-3
j_call: TRBJ1-1
cdr3_nt: TGTGCCATCAGTGTAGACAGGGGAGAAGCTTTCTTT
cdr3_aa: CAISVDRGEAFF

clone_size: .
d_call: .
v_call: TRBV7-9
j_call: TRBJ1-5
cdr3_nt: TGTGCCAGCAGCTCGGGCGATCAGCCCCAGCATTTT
cdr3_aa: CASSSGDQPQHF

clone_size: .
d_call: .
v_call: TRBV9
j_call: TRBJ1-2
cdr3_nt: TGTGCCAGCAGCGGCACTCATACCGGCTATGGCTACACCTTC
cdr3_aa: CASSGTHTGYGYTF

clone_size: .
d_call: .
v_call: TRBV27
j_call: TRBJ1-2
cdr3_nt: TGTGCCAGCAGTTTCCGGGGAGATGGCTACACCTTC
cdr3_aa: CASSFRGDGYTF

clone_size: .
d_call: .
v_call: TRBV6-5
j_call: TRBJ2-1
cdr3_nt: TGTGCCAGCAGTTCCCCCGCTCCCGCAAAGCAGTTCTTC
cdr3_aa: CASSSPAPAKQFF

clone_size: .
d_call: .
v_call: TRBV4-3
j_call: TRBJ2-7
cdr3_nt: TGCGCCAGCAGCCTCTTAAAGTGGGACGAGCAGTACTTC
cdr3_aa: CASSLLKWDEQYF

clone_size: .
d_call: .
v_call: TRBV10-3
j_call: TRBJ2-2
cdr3_nt: TGTGCCATCAGTGACAACACCGGGGAGCTGTTTTTT
cdr3_aa: CAISDNTGELFF

clone_size: .
d_call: TRBD2
v_call: TRBV30
j_call: TRBJ2-1
cdr3_nt: TGTGCCTGGTCCCCAGCGGGGGGGCGAAATGAGCAGTTCTTC
cdr3_aa: CAWSPAGGRNEQFF

clone_size: medium-sized
d_call: TRBD2
v_call: TRBV6-4
j_call: TRBJ2-2
cdr3_nt: TGTGCCAGCAGTCCTACTAGCGGGGGCACCGGGGAGCTGTTTTTT
cdr3_aa: CASSPTSGGTGELFF

clone_size: .
d_call: .
v_call: TRBV19
j_call: TRBJ2-5
cdr3_nt: TGTGCCAGTAGTTTTCTCGGCGAGACCCAGTACTTC
cdr3_aa: CASSFLGETQYF

clone_size: .
d_call: TRBD1
v_call: TRBV5-1
j_call: TRBJ2-1
cdr3_nt: TGCGCCAGCAGCTTGTCGGGACAGGGGGGCAATGAGCAGTTCTTC
cdr3_aa: CASSLSGQGGNEQFF

clone_size: .
d_call: .
v_call: TRBV4-3
j_call: TRBJ1-2
cdr3_nt: TGCGCCAGCAGCCAAGAGGCGGGGCGCGACTATGGCTACACCTTC
cdr3_aa: CASSQEAGRDYGYTF

clone_size: once
d_call: .
v_call: TRBV2
j_call: TRBJ2-1
cdr3_nt: TGTGCCAGCAGTGACCGGCGGCGCAGCTCCTACAATGAGCAGTTCTTC
cdr3_aa: CASSDRRRSSYNEQFF

clone_size: once
d_call: TRBD1
v_call: TRBV30
j_call: TRBJ2-3
cdr3_nt: TGTGCCTGGAGCTCCCCGGGACAGGGCGTCACAGATACGCAGTATTTT
cdr3_aa: CAWSSPGQGVTDTQYF

clone_size: .
d_call: .
v_call: TRBV4-3
j_call: TRBJ1-2
cdr3_nt: TGCGCCAGCAGCCCCAGCGGCAGGAATAACTATGGCTACACCTTC
cdr3_aa: CASSPSGRNNYGYTF

clone_size: .
d_call: .
v_call: TRBV5-1
j_call: TRBJ2-5
cdr3_nt: TGCGCCAGCAGCTTGGAGACTTCCCAAGAGACCCAGTACTTC
cdr3_aa: CASSLETSQETQYF

clone_size: .
d_call: .
v_call: TRBV21-1
j_call: TRBJ2-7
cdr3_nt: TGTGCCAGCAGCAAAGAGGGCGAGAGCTCCTACGAGCAGTACTTC
cdr3_aa: CASSKEGESSYEQYF

clone_size: .
d_call: TRBD1
v_call: TRBV9
j_call: TRBJ2-7
cdr3_nt: TGTGCCAGCAGCGTAGACTCCGGAGGGACAGGGAGCTACGAGCAGTACTTC
cdr3_aa: CASSVDSGGTGSYEQYF

clone_size: few
d_call: .
v_call: TRBV14
j_call: TRBJ2-2
cdr3_nt: TGTGCCAGCAGCCAAGGGCGCAGGGCTGCCACCGGGGAGCTGTTTTTT
cdr3_aa: CASSQGRRAATGELFF

clone_size: .
d_call: TRBD1
v_call: TRBV2
j_call: TRBJ1-2
cdr3_nt: TGTGCCAGCATCGCGACAGGGGGTCGCGGCTACACCTTC
cdr3_aa: CASIATGGRGYTF

clone_size: few
d_call: .
v_call: TRBV6-6
j_call: TRBJ1-4
cdr3_nt: TGTGCCAGCAGCCCTCCACAGGCAACTAATGAAAAACTGTTTTTT
cdr3_aa: CASSPPQATNEKLFF

clone_size: once
d_call: .
v_call: TRBV2
j_call: TRBJ1-6
cdr3_nt: TGTGCCAGCAGACCAGGGCCGAATTCACCCCTCCACTTT
cdr3_aa: CASRPGPNSPLHF

clone_size: .
d_call: .
v_call: TRBV14
j_call: TRBJ2-7
cdr3_nt: TGTGCCAGCAGCCAAGATCCGAGGACAGCCGCGGACGAGCAGTACTTC
cdr3_aa: CASSQDPRTAADEQYF

clone_size: few
d_call: .
v_call: TRBV10-3
j_call: TRBJ2-4
cdr3_nt: TGTGCCATATACCGACAGGCCCGGTTGGCCAAAAACATTCAGTACTTC
cdr3_aa: CAIYRQARLAKNIQYF

clone_size: few
d_call: TRBD1
v_call: TRBV29-1
j_call: TRBJ1-4
cdr3_nt: TGCAGCGCCTCGGGACAGTCTAATTCGAAACTGTTTTTT
cdr3_aa: CSASGQSNSKLFF

clone_size: .
d_call: TRBD2
v_call: TRBV7-3
j_call: TRBJ2-2
cdr3_nt: TGTGCCAGCAGCCTACCAGGGACTAGCGGCACCGGGGAGCTGTTTTTT
cdr3_aa: CASSLPGTSGTGELFF

clone_size: .
d_call: .
v_call: TRBV9
j_call: TRBJ1-1
cdr3_nt: TGTGCCAGCAGCGTTGCGAACACTGAAGCTTTCTTT
cdr3_aa: CASSVANTEAFF

clone_size: .
d_call: TRBD1
v_call: TRBV4-3
j_call: TRBJ1-6
cdr3_nt: TGCGCCAGCAGCCAAGTAACGGGACAGGGACTCTCACGATATAATTCACCCCTCCACTTT
cdr3_aa: CASSQVTGQGLSRYNSPLHF

clone_size: .
d_call: .
v_call: TRBV20-1
j_call: TRBJ2-7
cdr3_nt: TGCAGTGTCAGTCGTCAAAACGAGCAGTACTTC
cdr3_aa: CSVSRQNEQYF

clone_size: .
d_call: .
v_call: TRBV4-3
j_call: TRBJ2-7
cdr3_nt: TGCGCCAGCAGCCTAGAAGCCCAGGGAGGCCACGAGCAGTACTTC
cdr3_aa: CASSLEAQGGHEQYF